This T cell receptor beta chain is from a study of identical twins. A universal primer site was incorporated via template switching, and the cDNA contained unique molecular identifiers. TCRdb called the 5' RACE reads again in MiXCR, with one record for every CDR3 protein. The profile shows approximately 260,000 distinct CDR3 sequences, over 12% of them singletons. The CDR3 extends over 18 amino acids. The germline gives CDR1 SGHAT, CDR2 FQDESV (reference sequence). V was clipped by 6 bases and J by 0 bases, with 24 bases between them. Every donor was a healthy Caucasian. The chain links TRBV11-1 to TRBJ2-7; D possibly corresponds to TRBD1 (7 bases). Sequenced: memory (CD45RO+) T cells sorted from blood. The receptor's source is a woman under 30 in good health. CDR3 DNA sequence: TGTGCCAGCAGTCCGACAGGGACTTTACAGGGGAGCTCCTACGAGCAGTACTTC. It translates to CASSPTGTLQGSSYEQYF. The full variable domain, its missing parts supplied by reference TRBV11-1 and TRBJ2-7, is EAEVAQSPRYKITEKSQAVAFWCDPISGHATLYWYRQILGQGPELLVQFQDESVVDDSQLPKDRFSAERLKGVDSTLKIQPAELGDSAMYLCASSPTGTLQGSSYEQYFGPGTRLTVT.